The entry below describes one T cell receptor beta chain. The source of the sample is a study of cytomegalovirus exposure and HLA in healthy donors. Use of 60 Vbeta and 13 Jbeta primers characterized the PCR. In the study's own analysis: Later, an analysis found 75 million to 100 million unique TCR beta chains, and approximately 10 million of these were shared. Repertoires were generated with immunoSEQ multiplex PCR, while TCRdb's copy carries only in-frame clones and drops some. V, J and clone size were drawn from that table, and D and trimming were deduced from the DNA. Seen here are roughly 160,000 clones, 70% to 90% observed once, and the top ten hold almost 9.5%. Among the donors, all were healthy bone marrow donors. Though probably carrying unrecorded immune exposures, donors were nominally healthy at sampling. Per germline, CDR1 SGDLS and CDR2 YYNGEE. The CDR3 sequence is 15 residues long.

The chain is built from TRBV9 and TRBJ2-5; perhaps TRBD1 as D (6 bases). The J call may be in error: the DNA end matches TRBJ2-7 better. This TCR derives from a young man in good health and CMV-seropositive. Sequenced input: PBMCs. The CDR3 region is CASSVGTGLGYEQYF. The CDR3 DNA reads as TGTGCCAGCAGCGTCGGAACAGGGCTGGGCTACGAGCAGTACTTC.